Described below is a single T cell receptor beta chain sequence and its context. This record comes from a study of cytomegalovirus exposure and HLA in healthy donors. The PCR made use of 60 Vbeta and 13 Jbeta primers. Method: immunoSEQ multiplex PCR; TCRdb's copy keeps in-frame clones and lacks some. This table has 85,000 to 120,000 clones, about four fifths appearing once. Sample: PBMCs. This TCR was recovered from a man aged 45 to 65 in good health and CMV-seronegative.

CDR3 nucleotides: TGCGCCAGCAGTGACGCGGGGGACGCCGATACGCAGTATTTT. This gives the protein CASSDAGDADTQYF. The chain uses TRBV10-1 and TRBJ2-3, with 7 nucleotides matching TRBD2. CDR1 is WNHNN, CDR2 SYGVQD, per germline (reference sequence). V was pared by 3 bases and J by 6 bases, with 6 bases of the junction left unmatched. The CDR3 covers 14 residues.